These T cell receptor beta chains were read from a single sample in a study of regulatory T cells in long-lasting Graves disease. Using its own MiXCR run on the multiplex PCR reads, TCRdb lists one record per CDR3 protein. The repertoire holds some 250,000 distinct CDR3 sequences, with 20% to 25% as singletons. Source: peripheral blood mononuclear cells (PBMCs), taken at new diagnosis, from a patient treated with antithyroid drugs. These receptors all come from a female donor with Graves disease. The CDR3 runs from the conserved cysteine through the conserved F or W. The D gene is left open where the match is weak. Rows give clone size only sometimes, using once, few, many, or a class for an expanded clone.

J | D | V | size | CDR3 | DNA
TRBJ1-2 | - | TRBV20-1 | many | CSARDPQGLYGYTF | TGCAGTGCTAGGGATCCCCAGGGCCTCTATGGCTACACCTTC
TRBJ1-1 | - | TRBV25-1 | - | CASSEYGGYTEAFF | TGTGCCAGCAGTGAATATGGGGGCTACACTGAAGCTTTCTTT
TRBJ2-1 | TRBD2 | TRBV12-3/TRBV12-4 | many | CASSLGPIAGGWNEQFF | TGTGCCAGCAGTTTAGGACCGATAGCGGGAGGGTGGAATGAGCAGTTCTTC
TRBJ2-1 | - | TRBV19 | - | CASSTLTSSMNEQFF | TGTGCCAGTAGTACGCTGACTAGTAGTATGAATGAGCAGTTCTTC
TRBJ2-7 | - | TRBV20-1 | - | CSATVIGGEQYF | TGCAGTGCCACGGTCATCGGGGGCGAGCAGTACTTC
TRBJ2-3 | TRBD1 | TRBV6-1 | many | CASGAGQGFTDTQYF | TGTGCCAGCGGCGCAGGACAGGGGTTCACAGATACGCAGTATTTT
TRBJ2-7 | - | TRBV20-1 | - | CSARDEIAGPTYEQYF | TGCAGTGCTAGAGATGAAATTGCGGGGCCCACCTACGAGCAGTACTTC
TRBJ2-2 | TRBD2 | TRBV7-2 | few | CASSLGGGGMGTGELFF | TGTGCCAGCAGCTTAGGGGGCGGGGGAATGGGCACCGGGGAGCTGTTTTTT
TRBJ1-6 | TRBD1 | TRBV7-2 | many | CASSSGTGDSLHF | TGTGCCAGCAGCTCCGGGACAGGGGATTCTCTCCACTTT
TRBJ1-4 | - | TRBV6-1 | many | CASSAIPATNEKLFF | TGTGCCAGCAGCGCCATCCCTGCAACTAATGAAAAACTGTTTTTT
TRBJ2-5 | - | TRBV6-1 | many | CASSPGPGAVEETQYF | TGTGCCAGCAGCCCGGGCCCCGGCGCAGTCGAGGAGACCCAGTACTTC
TRBJ1-3 | TRBD1 | TRBV6-1 | - | CASRRTGASGNTIYF | TGTGCCAGCAGGCGGACAGGAGCCTCTGGAAACACCATATATTTT
TRBJ2-7 | TRBD1 | TRBV5-1 | - | CASKRYGTGDSYEQYF | TGCGCCAGCAAACGCTATGGGACAGGGGACTCCTACGAGCAGTACTTC
TRBJ2-4 | - | TRBV29-1 | many | CSVRGGFAKNIQYF | TGCAGCGTGAGAGGGGGGTTTGCCAAAAACATTCAGTACTTC
TRBJ2-5 | TRBD1 | TRBV7-2 | many | CASSRQGMETQYF | TGTGCCAGCAGCCGACAGGGGATGGAGACCCAGTACTTC
TRBJ2-7 | - | TRBV5-1 | - | CASSLRGGTYEQYF | TGCGCCAGCAGCTTGCGGGGAGGAACCTACGAGCAGTACTTC
TRBJ2-1 | TRBD1 | TRBV5-4 | - | CASSLKAGGTGDNEQFF | TGTGCCAGCAGCTTGAAAGCGGGTGGGACAGGGGATAATGAGCAGTTCTTC
TRBJ2-1 | - | TRBV19 | few | CASSTSYSSYNEQFF | TGTGCCAGTAGCACTTCCTACAGCTCCTACAATGAGCAGTTCTTC
TRBJ2-1 | - | TRBV6-2/TRBV6-3 | many | CASSEIDARAYNEQFF | TGTGCCAGCAGTGAAATAGACGCTAGAGCCTACAATGAGCAGTTCTTC
TRBJ1-2 | - | TRBV19 | few | CASSIVGTTRGYTF | TGTGCCAGTAGTATCGTGGGGACGACGAGGGGCTACACCTTC
TRBJ1-2 | - | TRBV6-1 | - | CASRTGAKYGYTF | TGTGCCAGCCGTACAGGAGCTAAGTATGGCTACACCTTC
TRBJ1-1 | - | TRBV7-2 | many | CASSRYTEAFF | TGTGCCAGCAGCAGGTACACTGAAGCTTTCTTT
TRBJ2-5 | TRBD2 | TRBV20-1 | many | CSARRAGGQSGTQYF | TGCAGTGCTAGGAGAGCGGGGGGGCAGTCCGGGACCCAGTACTTC
TRBJ2-6 | - | TRBV14 | - | CASSPRRSGANVLTF | TGTGCCAGCAGCCCTCGTCGCTCTGGGGCCAACGTCCTGACTTTC
TRBJ1-6 | - | TRBV9 | few | CASSVDSGTANSPLHF | TGTGCCAGCAGCGTAGACTCCGGGACCGCTAATTCACCCCTCCACTTT
TRBJ2-3 | - | TRBV20-1 | many | CSARPTPPSMDTQYF | TGCAGTGCTAGACCCACTCCCCCTAGTATGGATACGCAGTATTTT
TRBJ1-4 | TRBD1 | TRBV18 | few | CASSPGQNNEKLFF | TGTGCCAGCTCACCGGGACAGAATAATGAAAAACTGTTTTTT
TRBJ1-5 | - | TRBV5-5 | few | CASSLGKGHQPQHF | TGTGCCAGCAGCTTGGGGAAGGGTCATCAGCCCCAGCATTTT
TRBJ1-1 | - | TRBV3-1 | many | CASSQDLRTANTEAFF | TGTGCCAGCAGCCAAGACCTTCGGACAGCGAACACTGAAGCTTTCTTT
TRBJ2-3 | TRBD2 | TRBV10-2 | few | CASSERWRGGTDTQYF | TGCGCCAGCAGTGAGAGGTGGCGGGGGGGCACAGATACGCAGTATTTT
TRBJ2-1 | TRBD1 | TRBV11-3 | many | CASSLGQGARNEQFF | TGTGCCAGCAGCTTAGGACAGGGGGCGCGGAATGAGCAGTTCTTC
TRBJ2-7 | - | TRBV20-1 | many | CSARDRGSSYEQYF | TGCAGTGCTAGAGATAGGGGGAGCTCCTACGAGCAGTACTTC
TRBJ2-1 | TRBD2 | TRBV11-2 | many | CASSQRRGEGNEQFF | TGTGCCAGCAGCCAACGGCGGGGGGAGGGGAATGAGCAGTTCTTC
TRBJ1-3 | TRBD1 | TRBV19 | many | CASRSRQGVGGNTIYF | TGTGCCAGTAGATCACGACAGGGAGTGGGCGGAAACACCATATATTTT
TRBJ2-1 | - | TRBV7-3 | many | CASSLYINEEQFF | TGTGCCAGCAGCTTATACATTAACGAGGAGCAGTTCTTC
TRBJ1-5 | TRBD1 | TRBV27 | many | CASRRQGGQPQHF | TGTGCCAGCAGGCGACAGGGGGGCCAGCCCCAGCATTTT
TRBJ1-5 | - | TRBV18 | many | CASSPQDNQPQHF | TGTGCCAGCTCACCACAGGATAATCAGCCCCAGCATTTT
TRBJ2-5 | - | TRBV14 | many | CASSQESPRVSETQYF | TGTGCCAGCAGCCAAGAGAGTCCCAGGGTTTCAGAGACCCAGTACTTC
TRBJ2-7 | - | TRBV10-3 | few | CAISGGADSEYEQYF | TGTGCCATCAGTGGGGGAGCGGACAGCGAGTACGAGCAGTACTTC
TRBJ1-5 | - | TRBV28 | - | CASTPGRELNQPQHF | TGTGCCAGCACCCCGGGGCGGGAATTAAATCAGCCCCAGCATTTT
TRBJ1-6 | TRBD1 | TRBV28 | many | CASSRGTGGGSPLHF | TGTGCCAGCAGCCGGGGGACAGGGGGAGGTTCACCCCTCCACTTT
TRBJ2-5 | TRBD2 | TRBV7-2 | - | CASSLGLAVHQETQYF | TGTGCCAGCAGCTTAGGTCTAGCGGTACACCAAGAGACCCAGTACTTC
TRBJ2-3 | TRBD2 | TRBV5-1 | many | CASRNEPGLASDTQYF | TGCGCCAGCAGGAACGAACCGGGACTAGCTTCAGATACGCAGTATTTT